This T cell receptor beta chain was identified during a study of blood T cell repertoires in COVID-19. Study-level information: Whether acute or convalescent, the COVID-19 samples came from the United States, Italy and Spain. Nucleic acid was either cDNA or gDNA, and it came from T cells, B-cell-depleted T cells, or PBMCs.

Source study methods: The assay estimated nucleated cells by amplifying reference gene primers. Assay: immunoSEQ multiplex PCR; the TCRdb copy retains only in-frame clones and omits some. V, J and clone size derive from that table, while D and trimming were established from the DNA sequence. The sample has 43,000 or so clones; roughly 87% are singletons. The V gene's germline CDR1 is LNHDA and CDR2 SQIVND (reference sequence). Trimming left V 5 bases short and J 0 bases short, with 7 bases between. CDR3 length equals 13 residues. Sequencing was done on a sample of peripheral blood. The gene calls are TRBV19 and TRBJ1-1, with D tentatively TRBD1 (5 bases). This clonotype was sampled from a woman of 80 years or more with active COVID-19. The CDR3 coding sequence is TGTGCCAGTAGTTCGGGGGTGAACACTGAAGCTTTCTTT. It yields the protein CASSSGVNTEAFF. Filled out from reference TRBV19 and TRBJ1-1, the complete variable domain reads DGGITQSPKYLFRKEGQNVTLSCEQNLNHDAMYWYRQDPGQGLRLIYYSQIVNDFQKGDIAEGYSVSREKKESFPLTVTSAQKNPTAFYLCASSSGVNTEAFFGQGTRLTVV.